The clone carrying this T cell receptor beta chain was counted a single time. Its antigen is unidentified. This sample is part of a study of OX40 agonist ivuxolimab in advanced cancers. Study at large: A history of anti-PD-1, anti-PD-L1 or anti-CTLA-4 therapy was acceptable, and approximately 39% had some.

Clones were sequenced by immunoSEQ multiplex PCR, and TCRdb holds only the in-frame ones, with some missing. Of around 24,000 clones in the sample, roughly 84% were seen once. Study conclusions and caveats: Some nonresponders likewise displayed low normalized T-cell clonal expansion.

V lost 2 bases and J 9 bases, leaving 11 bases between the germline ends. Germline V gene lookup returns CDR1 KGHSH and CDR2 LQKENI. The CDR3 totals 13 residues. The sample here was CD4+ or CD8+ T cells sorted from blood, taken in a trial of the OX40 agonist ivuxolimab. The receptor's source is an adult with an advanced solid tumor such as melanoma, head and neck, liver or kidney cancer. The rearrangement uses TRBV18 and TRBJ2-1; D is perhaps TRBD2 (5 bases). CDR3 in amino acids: CASSPIGVGEQFF. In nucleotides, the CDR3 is TGTGCCAGCTCACCAATCGGGGTGGGTGAGCAGTTCTTC.